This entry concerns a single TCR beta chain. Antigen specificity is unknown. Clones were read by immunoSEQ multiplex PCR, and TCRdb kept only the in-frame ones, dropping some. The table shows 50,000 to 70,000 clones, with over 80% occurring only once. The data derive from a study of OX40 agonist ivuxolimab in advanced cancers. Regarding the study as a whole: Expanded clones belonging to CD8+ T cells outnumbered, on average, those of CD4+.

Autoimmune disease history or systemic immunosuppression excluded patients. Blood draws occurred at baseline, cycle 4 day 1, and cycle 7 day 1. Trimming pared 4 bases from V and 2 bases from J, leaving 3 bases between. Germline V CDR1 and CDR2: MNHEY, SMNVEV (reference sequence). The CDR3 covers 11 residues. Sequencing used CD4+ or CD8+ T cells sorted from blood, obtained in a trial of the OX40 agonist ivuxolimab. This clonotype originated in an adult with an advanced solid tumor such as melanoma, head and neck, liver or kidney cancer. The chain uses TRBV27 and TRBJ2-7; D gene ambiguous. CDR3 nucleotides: TGTGCCAGCAGTTCCCCCTACGAGCAGTACTTC. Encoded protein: CASSSPYEQYF.